A selection of T cell receptor beta chains follows, all from one sample in a study of OX40 agonist ivuxolimab in advanced cancers. Profiling relied on immunoSEQ multiplex PCR, and the TCRdb table lists in-frame clones only, not all of them. The repertoire holds about 100,000 clones, with around 96% as singletons. The sequencing used CD4+ or CD8+ T cells sorted from blood, collected in a trial of the OX40 agonist ivuxolimab. The receptors originated from an adult with an advanced solid tumor such as melanoma, head and neck, liver or kidney cancer. Each CDR3 is given with its conserved first and last residue. Each record gives: J gene, V gene, clone size, D gene, CDR3 DNA, CDR3 protein. D genes are given only for firm matches. The size field is filled for only some rows; it gives once, few, many or a size class.

J gene: TRBJ2-2; V gene: TRBV7-9; clone size: NA; D gene: TRBD1; CDR3 DNA: TGTGCCAGCAGCTTAATCCAGGGGGCGCTTGGCACCGGGGAGCTGTTTTTT; CDR3 protein: CASSLIQGALGTGELFF
J gene: TRBJ2-2; V gene: TRBV7-9; clone size: NA; D gene: TRBD1; CDR3 DNA: TGTGCCAGCAGTGCCGGGACAGGGACCACCGGGGAGCTGTTTTTT; CDR3 protein: CASSAGTGTTGELFF
J gene: TRBJ2-3; V gene: TRBV10-1; clone size: NA; D gene: TRBD1; CDR3 DNA: TGCGCCAGCAGTGAGTCGTGGGGACAGACGGCAGATACGCAGTATTTT; CDR3 protein: CASSESWGQTADTQYF
J gene: TRBJ2-1; V gene: TRBV6-5; clone size: NA; D gene: TRBD2; CDR3 DNA: TGTGCCAGCAGTTACCTAGCGGGGGACTCGGGGGATGAGCAGTTCTTC; CDR3 protein: CASSYLAGDSGDEQFF
J gene: TRBJ2-7; V gene: TRBV28; clone size: NA; D gene: TRBD1; CDR3 DNA: TGTGCCAGCAGTTTATTACCGGGACAGGGGGCAAACGAGCAGTACTTC; CDR3 protein: CASSLLPGQGANEQYF
J gene: TRBJ1-5; V gene: TRBV7-9; clone size: NA; D gene: NA; CDR3 DNA: TGTGCCAGCAGCTTAGGGGATCCAGGCAATCAGCCCCAGCATTTT; CDR3 protein: CASSLGDPGNQPQHF
J gene: TRBJ2-7; V gene: TRBV4-3; clone size: NA; D gene: NA; CDR3 DNA: TGCGCCAGCAGCCAAGATCGGTTGGGGGCGGGCTACGAGCAGTACTTC; CDR3 protein: CASSQDRLGAGYEQYF
J gene: TRBJ2-1; V gene: TRBV5-1; clone size: NA; D gene: TRBD2; CDR3 DNA: TGCGCCAGCAGCTCCACCGGGACTAGAGACTACAATGAGCAGTTCTTC; CDR3 protein: CASSSTGTRDYNEQFF
J gene: TRBJ2-3; V gene: TRBV19; clone size: NA; D gene: TRBD2; CDR3 DNA: TGTGCCAGTCTTCCGGGCGGGAGAGAGTTCACAGATACGCAGTATTTT; CDR3 protein: CASLPGGREFTDTQYF
J gene: TRBJ1-1; V gene: TRBV5-1; clone size: once; D gene: TRBD1; CDR3 DNA: TGCGCCAGCCGTCTCTCCGGGACAGGGAACACTGAAGCTTTCTTT; CDR3 protein: CASRLSGTGNTEAFF
J gene: TRBJ1-2; V gene: TRBV27; clone size: NA; D gene: TRBD1; CDR3 DNA: TGTGCCAGCAGTTTCGGGACAGACTATGGCTACACCTTC; CDR3 protein: CASSFGTDYGYTF
J gene: TRBJ1-1; V gene: TRBV19; clone size: NA; D gene: NA; CDR3 DNA: TGTGCCAGTAGCAAAGGTTGGACGGGGTTGAACACTGAAGCTTTCTTT; CDR3 protein: CASSKGWTGLNTEAFF
J gene: TRBJ1-1; V gene: TRBV9; clone size: NA; D gene: NA; CDR3 DNA: TGTGCCAGCAGCGTAGATGGGTTAGGGGGGGCCAGCACTGAAGCTTTCTTT; CDR3 protein: CASSVDGLGGASTEAFF